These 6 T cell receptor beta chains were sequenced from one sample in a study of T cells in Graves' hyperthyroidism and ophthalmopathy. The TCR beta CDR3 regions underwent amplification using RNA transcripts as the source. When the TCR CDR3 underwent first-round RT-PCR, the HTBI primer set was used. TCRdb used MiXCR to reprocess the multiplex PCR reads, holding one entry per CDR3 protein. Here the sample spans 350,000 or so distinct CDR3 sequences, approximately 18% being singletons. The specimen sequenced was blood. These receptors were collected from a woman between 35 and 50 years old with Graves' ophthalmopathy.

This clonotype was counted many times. In DNA form, the CDR3 reads TGTGCCAGCAGTTTAGGCCCCAACACTGAAGCTTTCTTT. Protein: CASSLGPNTEAFF. The V and J genes are TRBV12-3 or TRBV12-4 and TRBJ1-1; no reliable D call. The V and J ends lost 1 base and 2 bases respectively, with 5 bases between them. This CDR3 is 13 amino acids long.

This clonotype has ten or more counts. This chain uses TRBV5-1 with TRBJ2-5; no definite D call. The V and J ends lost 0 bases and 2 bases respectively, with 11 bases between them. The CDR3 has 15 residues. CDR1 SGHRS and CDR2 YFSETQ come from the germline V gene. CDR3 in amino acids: CASSLVNVAQETQYF. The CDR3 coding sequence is TGCGCCAGCAGCTTGGTGAATGTCGCTCAAGAGACCCAGTACTTC.

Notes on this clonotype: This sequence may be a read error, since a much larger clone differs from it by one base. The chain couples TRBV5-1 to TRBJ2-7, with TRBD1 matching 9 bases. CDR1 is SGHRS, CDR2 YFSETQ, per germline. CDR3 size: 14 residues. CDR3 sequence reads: CASSRTGALSEPYF. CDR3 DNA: TGCGCCAGCAGCAGGACAGGGGCCCTCTCCGAGCCGTACTTC. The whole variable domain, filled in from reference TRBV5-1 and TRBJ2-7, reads KAGVTQTPRYLIKTRGQQVTLSCSPISGHRSVSWYQQTPGQGLQFLFEYFSETQRNKGNFPGRFSGRQFSNSRSEMNVSTLELGDSALYLCASSRTGALSEPYFGPGTRLTVT.

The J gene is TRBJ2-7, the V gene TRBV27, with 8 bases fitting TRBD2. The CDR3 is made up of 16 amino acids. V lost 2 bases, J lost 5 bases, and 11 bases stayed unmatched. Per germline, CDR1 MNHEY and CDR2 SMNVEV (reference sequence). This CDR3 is CASSLRGAGDSDEQYF. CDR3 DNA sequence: TGTGCCAGCAGTTTACGGGGAGCGGGAGATTCGGACGAGCAGTACTTC.

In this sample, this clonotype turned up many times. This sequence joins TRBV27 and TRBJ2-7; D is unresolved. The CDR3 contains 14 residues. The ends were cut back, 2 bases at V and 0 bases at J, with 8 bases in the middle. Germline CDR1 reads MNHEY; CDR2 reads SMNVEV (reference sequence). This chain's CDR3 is CASSLTPNSYEQYF. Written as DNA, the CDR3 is TGTGCCAGCAGTTTAACCCCCAACTCCTACGAGCAGTACTTC.

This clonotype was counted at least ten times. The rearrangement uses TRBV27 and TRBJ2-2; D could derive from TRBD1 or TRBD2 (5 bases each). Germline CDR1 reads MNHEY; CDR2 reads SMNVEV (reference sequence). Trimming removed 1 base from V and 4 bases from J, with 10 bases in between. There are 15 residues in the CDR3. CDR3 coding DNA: TGTGCCAGCAGTTTATGGGGGACGGGCACCGGGGAGCTGTTTTTT. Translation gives CASSLWGTGTGELFF.